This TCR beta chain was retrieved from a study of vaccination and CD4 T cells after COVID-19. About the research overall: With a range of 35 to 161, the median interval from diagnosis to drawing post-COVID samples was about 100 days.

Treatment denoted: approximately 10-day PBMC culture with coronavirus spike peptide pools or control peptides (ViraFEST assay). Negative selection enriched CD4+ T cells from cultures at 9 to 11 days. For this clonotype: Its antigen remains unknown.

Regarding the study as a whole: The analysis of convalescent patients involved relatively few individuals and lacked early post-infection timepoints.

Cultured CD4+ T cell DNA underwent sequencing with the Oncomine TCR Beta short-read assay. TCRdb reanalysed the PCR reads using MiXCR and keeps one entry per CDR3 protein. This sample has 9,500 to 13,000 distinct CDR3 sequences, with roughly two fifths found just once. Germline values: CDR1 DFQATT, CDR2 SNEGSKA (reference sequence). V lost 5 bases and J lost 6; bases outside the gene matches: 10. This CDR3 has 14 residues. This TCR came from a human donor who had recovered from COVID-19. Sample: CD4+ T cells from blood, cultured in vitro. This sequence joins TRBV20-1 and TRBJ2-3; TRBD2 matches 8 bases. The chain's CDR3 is CSAQAGGARDTQYF. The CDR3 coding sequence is TGCAGTGCTCAGGCCGGGGGGGCACGGGATACGCAGTATTTT.